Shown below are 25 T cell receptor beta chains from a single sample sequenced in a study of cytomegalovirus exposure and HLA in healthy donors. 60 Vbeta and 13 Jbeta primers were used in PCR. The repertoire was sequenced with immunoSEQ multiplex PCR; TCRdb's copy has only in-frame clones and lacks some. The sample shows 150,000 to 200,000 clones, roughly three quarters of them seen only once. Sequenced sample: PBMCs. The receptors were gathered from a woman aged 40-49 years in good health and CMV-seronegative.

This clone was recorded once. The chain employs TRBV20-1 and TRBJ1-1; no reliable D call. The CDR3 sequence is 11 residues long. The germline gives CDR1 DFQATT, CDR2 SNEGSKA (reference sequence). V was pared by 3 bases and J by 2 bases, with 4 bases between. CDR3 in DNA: TGCAGTGCTAGCTCCAACACTGAAGCTTTCTTT. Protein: CSASSNTEAFF.

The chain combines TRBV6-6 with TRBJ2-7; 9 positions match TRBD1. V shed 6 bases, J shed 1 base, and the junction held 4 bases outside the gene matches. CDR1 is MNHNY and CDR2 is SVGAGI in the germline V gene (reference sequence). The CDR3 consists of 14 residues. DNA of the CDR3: TGTGCCAGCAGGCAGACAGGGGGATCCTACGAGCAGTACTTC. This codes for CASRQTGGSYEQYF.

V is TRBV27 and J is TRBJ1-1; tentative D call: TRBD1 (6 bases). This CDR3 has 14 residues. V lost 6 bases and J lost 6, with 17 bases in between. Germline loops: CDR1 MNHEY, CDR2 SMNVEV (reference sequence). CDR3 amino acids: CASRGTPRSAEAFF. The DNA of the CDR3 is TGTGCCAGCAGAGGGACACCCAGGAGCGCTGAAGCTTTCTTT.

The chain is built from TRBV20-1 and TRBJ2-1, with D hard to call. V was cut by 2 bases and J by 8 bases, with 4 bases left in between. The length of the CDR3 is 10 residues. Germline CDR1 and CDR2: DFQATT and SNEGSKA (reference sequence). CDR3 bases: TGCAGTGCTAGACGGGATGAGCAGTTCTTC. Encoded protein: CSARRDEQFF.

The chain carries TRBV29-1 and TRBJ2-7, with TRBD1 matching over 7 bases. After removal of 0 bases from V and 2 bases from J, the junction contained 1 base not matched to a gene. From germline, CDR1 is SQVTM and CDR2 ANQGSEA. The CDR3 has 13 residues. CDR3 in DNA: TGCAGCGTTGAAGAGACAGGGCCCTACGAGCAGTACTTC. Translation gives CSVEETGPYEQYF.

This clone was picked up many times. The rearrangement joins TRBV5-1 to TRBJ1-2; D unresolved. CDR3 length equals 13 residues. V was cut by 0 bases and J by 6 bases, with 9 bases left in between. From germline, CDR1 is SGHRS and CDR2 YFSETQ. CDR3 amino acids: CASSLDRADGYTF. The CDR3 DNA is TGCGCCAGCAGCTTGGACCGAGCGGATGGCTACACCTTC.

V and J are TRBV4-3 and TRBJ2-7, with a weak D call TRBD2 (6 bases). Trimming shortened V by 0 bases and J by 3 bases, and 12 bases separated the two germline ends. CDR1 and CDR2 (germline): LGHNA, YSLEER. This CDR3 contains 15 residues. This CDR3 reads CASSQDGTGDYEQYF. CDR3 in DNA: TGCGCCAGCAGCCAAGATGGGACTGGAGACTACGAGCAGTACTTC.

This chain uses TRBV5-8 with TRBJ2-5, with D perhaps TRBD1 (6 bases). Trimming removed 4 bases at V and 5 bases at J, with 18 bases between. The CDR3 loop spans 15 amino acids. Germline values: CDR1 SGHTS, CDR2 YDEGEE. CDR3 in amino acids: CASSRLQGTGETQYF. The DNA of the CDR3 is TGTGCCAGCAGCAGGTTACAGGGTACGGGGGAGACCCAGTACTTC. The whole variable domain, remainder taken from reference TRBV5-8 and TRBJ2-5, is EAGVTQSPTHLIKTRGQQATLRCSPISGHTSVYWYQQALGLGLQFLLWYDEGEERNRGNFPPRFSGRQFPNYSSELNVNALELEDSALYLCASSRLQGTGETQYFGPGTRLLVL.

CDR3 loop: CASKIHSGGYEQYF. CDR3 DNA: TGTGCCAGCAAGATACATTCAGGGGGCTACGAGCAGTACTTC. The chain uses TRBV6-1 and TRBJ2-7; TRBD1 matches at 7 bases. The trim removed 7 bases at V and 3 bases at J, leaving 9 bases unmatched. This CDR3 region has 14 residues. Germline V gives CDR1 MNHNS, CDR2 SASEGT.

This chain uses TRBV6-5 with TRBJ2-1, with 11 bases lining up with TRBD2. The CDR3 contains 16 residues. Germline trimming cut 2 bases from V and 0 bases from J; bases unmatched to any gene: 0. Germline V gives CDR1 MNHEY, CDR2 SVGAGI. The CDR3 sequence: CASSYTSGGSYNEQFF. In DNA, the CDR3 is TGTGCCAGCAGTTACACTAGCGGGGGCTCCTACAATGAGCAGTTCTTC.

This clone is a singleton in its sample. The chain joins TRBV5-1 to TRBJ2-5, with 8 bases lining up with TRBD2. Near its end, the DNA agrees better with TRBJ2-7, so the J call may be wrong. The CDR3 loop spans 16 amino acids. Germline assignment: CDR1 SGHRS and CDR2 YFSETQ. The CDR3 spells CASSQGLGVRTYEQYF. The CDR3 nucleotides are TGCGCCAGCAGCCAGGGACTAGGGGTTAGGACCTACGAGCAGTACTTC.

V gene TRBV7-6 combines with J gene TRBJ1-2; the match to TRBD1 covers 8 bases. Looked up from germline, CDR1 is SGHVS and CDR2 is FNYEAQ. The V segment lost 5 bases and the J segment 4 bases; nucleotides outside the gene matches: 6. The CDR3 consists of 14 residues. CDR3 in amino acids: CASSPGQGLYGYTF. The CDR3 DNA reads TGTGCCAGCAGCCCTGGACAGGGACTCTATGGCTACACCTTC.

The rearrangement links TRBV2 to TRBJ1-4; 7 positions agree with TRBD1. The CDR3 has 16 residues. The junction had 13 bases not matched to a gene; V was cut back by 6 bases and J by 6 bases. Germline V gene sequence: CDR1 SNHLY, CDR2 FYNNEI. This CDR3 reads CASSLPPGQEDEKLFF. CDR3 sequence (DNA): TGTGCCAGCAGCCTGCCTCCTGGACAGGAGGATGAAAAACTGTTTTTT.

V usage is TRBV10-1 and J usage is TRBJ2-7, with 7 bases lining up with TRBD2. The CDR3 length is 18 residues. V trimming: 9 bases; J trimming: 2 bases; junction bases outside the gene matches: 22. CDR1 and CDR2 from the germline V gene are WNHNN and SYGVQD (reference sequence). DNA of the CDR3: TGCGCCAGTGAGGGCGGGAGATTGGTTGGAGCACGAACCTACGAGCAGTACTTC. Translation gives CASEGGRLVGARTYEQYF.

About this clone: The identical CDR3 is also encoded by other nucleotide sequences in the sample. The CDR3 bases are TGTGCCAGCAGCCCCGGGACAGCCTACGAGCAGTACTTC. It codes for CASSPGTAYEQYF. This chain connects TRBV6-5 to TRBJ2-7, with 7 bases matching TRBD1. The length of the CDR3 is 13 residues. V lost 6 bases and J lost 2; bases outside the gene matches: 4. Germline-derived CDR1 and CDR2 are MNHEY and SVGAGI.

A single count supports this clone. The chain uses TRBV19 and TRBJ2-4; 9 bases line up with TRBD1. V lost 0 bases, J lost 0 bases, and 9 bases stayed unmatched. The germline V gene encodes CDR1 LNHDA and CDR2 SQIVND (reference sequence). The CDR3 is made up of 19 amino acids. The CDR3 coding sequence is TGTGCCAGTAGTATAGAAAGAGGACAGGGGAAAGGAGCCAAAAACATTCAGTACTTC. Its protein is CASSIERGQGKGAKNIQYF.

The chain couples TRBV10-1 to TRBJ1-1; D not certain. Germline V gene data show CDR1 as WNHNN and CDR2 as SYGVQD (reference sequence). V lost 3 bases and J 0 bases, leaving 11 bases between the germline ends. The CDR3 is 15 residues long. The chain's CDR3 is CASSDHPGMNTEAFF. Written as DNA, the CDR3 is TGCGCCAGCAGTGATCATCCCGGGATGAACACTGAAGCTTTCTTT.

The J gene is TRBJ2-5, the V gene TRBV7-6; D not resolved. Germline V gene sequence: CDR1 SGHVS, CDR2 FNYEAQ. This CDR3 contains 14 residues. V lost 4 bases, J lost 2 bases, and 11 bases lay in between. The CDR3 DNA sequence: TGTGCCAGCAGCTGGTCGGGTGGACAAGAGACCCAGTACTTC. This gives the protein CASSWSGGQETQYF.

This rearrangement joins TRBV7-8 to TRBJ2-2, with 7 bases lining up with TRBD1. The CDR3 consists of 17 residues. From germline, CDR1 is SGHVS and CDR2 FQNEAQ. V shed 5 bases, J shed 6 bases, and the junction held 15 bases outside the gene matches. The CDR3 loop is CASSPRPGQYIPGELFF. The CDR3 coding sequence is TGTGCCAGCAGCCCAAGACCGGGACAGTACATACCCGGGGAGCTGTTTTTT.

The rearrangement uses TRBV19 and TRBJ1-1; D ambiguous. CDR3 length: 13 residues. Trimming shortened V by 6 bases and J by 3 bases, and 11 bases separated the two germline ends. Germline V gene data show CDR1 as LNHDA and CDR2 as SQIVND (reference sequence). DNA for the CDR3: TGTGCCAGTAGATCCCTCTCCTACACTGAAGCTTTCTTT. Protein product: CASRSLSYTEAFF.

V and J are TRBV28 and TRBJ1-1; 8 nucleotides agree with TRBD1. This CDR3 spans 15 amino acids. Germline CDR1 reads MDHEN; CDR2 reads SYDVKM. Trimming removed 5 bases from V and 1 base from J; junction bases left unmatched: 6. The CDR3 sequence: CASSGPGTGNTEAFF. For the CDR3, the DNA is TGTGCCAGCAGTGGTCCCGGGACAGGGAACACTGAAGCTTTCTTT. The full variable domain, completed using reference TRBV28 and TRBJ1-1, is DVKVTQSSRYLVKRTGEKVFLECVQDMDHENMFWYRQDPGLGLRLIYFSYDVKMKEKGDIPEGYSVSREKKERFSLILESASTNQTSMYLCASSGPGTGNTEAFFGQGTRLTVV.

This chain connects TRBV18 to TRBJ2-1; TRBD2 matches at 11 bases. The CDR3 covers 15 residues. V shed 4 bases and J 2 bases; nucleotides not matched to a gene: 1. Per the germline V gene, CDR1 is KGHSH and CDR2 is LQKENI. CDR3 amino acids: CASSLAGGTYNEQFF. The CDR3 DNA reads TGTGCCAGCTCACTAGCGGGAGGGACCTACAATGAGCAGTTCTTC.

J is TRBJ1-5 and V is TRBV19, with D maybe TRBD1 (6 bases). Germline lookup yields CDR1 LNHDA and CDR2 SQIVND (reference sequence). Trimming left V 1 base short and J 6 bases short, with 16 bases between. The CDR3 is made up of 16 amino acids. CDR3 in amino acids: CASSIGDPGVGQPQHF. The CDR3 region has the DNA TGTGCCAGTAGTATAGGGGACCCAGGGGTTGGTCAGCCCCAGCATTTT.

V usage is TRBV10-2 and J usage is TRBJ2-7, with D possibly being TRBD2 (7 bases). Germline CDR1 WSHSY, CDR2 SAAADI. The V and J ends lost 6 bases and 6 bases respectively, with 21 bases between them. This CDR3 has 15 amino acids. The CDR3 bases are TGCGCCAGCAGAACTGTTGGGGGGGGGCTTCTCGAGCAGTACTTC. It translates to CASRTVGGGLLEQYF.

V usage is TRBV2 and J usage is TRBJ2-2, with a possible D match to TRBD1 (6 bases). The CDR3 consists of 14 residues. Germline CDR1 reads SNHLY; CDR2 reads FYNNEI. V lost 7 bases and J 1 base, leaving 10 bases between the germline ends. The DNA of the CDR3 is TGTGCCAGCATTGGGACACAGAACACCGGGGAGCTGTTTTTT. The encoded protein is CASIGTQNTGELFF.